This T cell receptor beta chain emerged from a study of shared clonotypes between healthy human individuals. The V end lost 2 bases, the J end lost 7 bases, and 14 bases lay between the germline ends. Germline CDR1 and CDR2: MDHEN and SYDVKM. The CDR3 spans 15 residues. Sequencing used immunoSEQ multiplex PCR; TCRdb keeps in-frame clones, though not all of them. The table shows under 850,000 clones, with around 77% occurring only once. The chain joins TRBV28 to TRBJ1-4; tentative D call: TRBD1 (5 bases). The sample was memory CD4+ T cells sorted from blood. The subset denotes: CD45RA-negative fraction. The receptor was isolated from a woman aged 25 to 45 in good health. This chain's CDR3 is CASSLIGGIGEKLFF. DNA of the CDR3: TGTGCCAGCAGTTTAATCGGGGGGATCGGTGAAAAACTGTTTTTT.